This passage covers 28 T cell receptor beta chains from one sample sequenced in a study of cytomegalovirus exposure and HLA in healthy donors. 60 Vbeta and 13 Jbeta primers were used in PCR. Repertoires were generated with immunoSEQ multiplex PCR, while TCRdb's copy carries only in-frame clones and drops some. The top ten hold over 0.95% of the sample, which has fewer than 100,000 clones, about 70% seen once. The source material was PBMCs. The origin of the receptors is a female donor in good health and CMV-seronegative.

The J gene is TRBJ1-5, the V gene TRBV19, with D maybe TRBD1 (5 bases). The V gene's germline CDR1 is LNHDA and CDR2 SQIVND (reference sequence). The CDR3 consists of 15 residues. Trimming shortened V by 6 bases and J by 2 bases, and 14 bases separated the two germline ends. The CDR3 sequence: CASRPFLRGNQPQHF. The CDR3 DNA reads TGTGCCAGTAGACCCTTTCTCAGGGGCAATCAGCCCCAGCATTTT.

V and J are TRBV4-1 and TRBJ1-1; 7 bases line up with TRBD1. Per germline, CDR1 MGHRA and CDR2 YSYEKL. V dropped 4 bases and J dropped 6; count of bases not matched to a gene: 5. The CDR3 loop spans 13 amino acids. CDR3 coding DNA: TGCGCCAGCAGCCTGACAGGGCTTGCTGAAGCTTTCTTT. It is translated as CASSLTGLAEAFF.

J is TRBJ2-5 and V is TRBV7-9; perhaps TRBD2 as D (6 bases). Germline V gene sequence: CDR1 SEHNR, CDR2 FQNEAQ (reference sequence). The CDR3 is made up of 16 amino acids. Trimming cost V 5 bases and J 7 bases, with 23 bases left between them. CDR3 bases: TGTGCCAGCAGCCCCGCGATACGGGAGAAGGACGGGACCCAGTACTTC. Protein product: CASSPAIREKDGTQYF.

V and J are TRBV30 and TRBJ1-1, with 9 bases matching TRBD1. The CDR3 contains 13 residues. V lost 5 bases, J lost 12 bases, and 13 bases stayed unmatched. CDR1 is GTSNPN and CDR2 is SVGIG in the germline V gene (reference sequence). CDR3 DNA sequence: TGTGCCTGGTCCCCACAGGGGGCGCGGGGAACTTTCTTT. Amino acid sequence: CAWSPQGARGTFF.

CDR3 loop: CATSWAHRYEQFF. The CDR3 nucleotides read TGTGCCACCAGCTGGGCCCACCGTTATGAGCAGTTCTTC. V is TRBV15 and J is TRBJ2-1; no clear D. Trimming left V 5 bases short and J 8 bases short, with 13 bases between. CDR3 length: 13 amino acids. Germline V gives CDR1 LNHNV, CDR2 YYDKDF (reference sequence).

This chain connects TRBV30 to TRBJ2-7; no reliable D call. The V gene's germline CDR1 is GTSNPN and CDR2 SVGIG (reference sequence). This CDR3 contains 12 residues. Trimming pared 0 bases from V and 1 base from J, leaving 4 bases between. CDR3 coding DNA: TGTGCCTGGAGTGTCGGGTCCTACGAGCAGTACTTC. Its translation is CAWSVGSYEQYF.

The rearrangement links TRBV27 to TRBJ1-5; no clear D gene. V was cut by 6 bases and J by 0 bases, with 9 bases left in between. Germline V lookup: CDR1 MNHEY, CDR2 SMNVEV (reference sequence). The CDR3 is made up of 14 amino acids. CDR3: CASSQVNSNQPQHF. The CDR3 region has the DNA TGTGCCAGCAGCCAGGTGAATAGCAATCAGCCCCAGCATTTT.

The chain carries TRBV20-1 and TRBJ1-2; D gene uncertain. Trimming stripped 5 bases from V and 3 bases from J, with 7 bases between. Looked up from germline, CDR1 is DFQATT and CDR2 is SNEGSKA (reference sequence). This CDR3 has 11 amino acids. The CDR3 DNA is TGCAGTGCTCAGCGGGACTATGGCTACACCTTC. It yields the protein CSAQRDYGYTF.

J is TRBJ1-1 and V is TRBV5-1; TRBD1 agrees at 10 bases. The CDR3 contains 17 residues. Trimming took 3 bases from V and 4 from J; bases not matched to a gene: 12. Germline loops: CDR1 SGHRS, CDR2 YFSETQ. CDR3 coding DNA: TGCGCCAGCAGCTCCGGGACAGGGGAAGGATTAGGCACTGAAGCTTTCTTT. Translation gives CASSSGTGEGLGTEAFF. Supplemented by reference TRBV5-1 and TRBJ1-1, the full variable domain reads KAGVTQTPRYLIKTRGQQVTLSCSPISGHRSVSWYQQTPGQGLQFLFEYFSETQRNKGNFPGRFSGRQFSNSRSEMNVSTLELGDSALYLCASSSGTGEGLGTEAFFGQGTRLTVV.

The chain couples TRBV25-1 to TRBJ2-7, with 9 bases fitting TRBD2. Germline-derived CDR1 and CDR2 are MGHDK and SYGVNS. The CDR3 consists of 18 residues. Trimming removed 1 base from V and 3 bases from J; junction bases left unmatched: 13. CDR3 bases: TGTGCCAGCAGTGAATTGGATAGCGGGGGTTGGGGGTACTACGAGCAGTACTTC. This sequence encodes CASSELDSGGWGYYEQYF.

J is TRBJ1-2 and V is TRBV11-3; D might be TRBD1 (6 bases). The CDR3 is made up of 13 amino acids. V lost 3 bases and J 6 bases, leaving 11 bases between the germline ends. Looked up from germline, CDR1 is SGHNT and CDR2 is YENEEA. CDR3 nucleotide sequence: TGTGCCAGCAGCTTCCTTGAGGGGGATGGCTACACCTTC. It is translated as CASSFLEGDGYTF.

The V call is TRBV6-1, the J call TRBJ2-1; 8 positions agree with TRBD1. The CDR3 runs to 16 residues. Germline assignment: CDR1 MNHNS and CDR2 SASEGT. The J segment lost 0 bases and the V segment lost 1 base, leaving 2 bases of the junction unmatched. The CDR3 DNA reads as TGTGCCAGCAGTGAAGATACAGGGGGCTCCTACAATGAGCAGTTCTTC. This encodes CASSEDTGGSYNEQFF.

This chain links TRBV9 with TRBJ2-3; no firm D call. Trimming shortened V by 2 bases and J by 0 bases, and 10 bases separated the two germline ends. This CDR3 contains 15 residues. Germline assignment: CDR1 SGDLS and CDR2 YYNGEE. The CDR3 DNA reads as TGTGCCAGCAGCGTTGACGGAGCTAGCACAGATACGCAGTATTTT. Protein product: CASSVDGASTDTQYF. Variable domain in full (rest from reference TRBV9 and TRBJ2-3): DSGVTQTPKHLITATGQRVTLRCSPRSGDLSVYWYQQSLDQGLQFLIQYYNGEERAKGNILERFSAQQFPDLHSELNLSSLELGDSALYFCASSVDGASTDTQYFGPGTRLTVL.

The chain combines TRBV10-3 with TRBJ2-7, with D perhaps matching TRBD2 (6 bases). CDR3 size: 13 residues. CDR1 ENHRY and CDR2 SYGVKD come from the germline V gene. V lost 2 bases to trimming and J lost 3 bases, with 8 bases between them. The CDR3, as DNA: TGTGCCATCAGTGAGACCGGGGGCTACGAGCAGTACTTC. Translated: CAISETGGYEQYF.

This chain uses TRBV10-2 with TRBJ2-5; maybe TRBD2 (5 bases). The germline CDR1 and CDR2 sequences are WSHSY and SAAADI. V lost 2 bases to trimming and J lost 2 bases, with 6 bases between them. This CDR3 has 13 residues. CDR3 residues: CASSEQRQETQYF. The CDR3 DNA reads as TGCGCCAGCAGTGAGCAGCGGCAAGAGACCCAGTACTTC.

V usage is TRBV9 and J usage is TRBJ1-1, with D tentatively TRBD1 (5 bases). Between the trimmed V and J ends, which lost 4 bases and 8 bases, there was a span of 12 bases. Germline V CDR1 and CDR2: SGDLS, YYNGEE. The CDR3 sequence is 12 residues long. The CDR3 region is CASSPREGEAFF. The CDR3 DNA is TGTGCCAGCAGCCCCAGGGAAGGAGAAGCTTTCTTT.

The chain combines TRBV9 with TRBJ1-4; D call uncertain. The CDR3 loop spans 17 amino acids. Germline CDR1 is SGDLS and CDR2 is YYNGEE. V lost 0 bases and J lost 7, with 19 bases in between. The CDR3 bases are TGTGCCAGCAGCGTAGAAGGAGGAGGGAACAGATTTGAAAAACTGTTTTTT. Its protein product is CASSVEGGGNRFEKLFF.

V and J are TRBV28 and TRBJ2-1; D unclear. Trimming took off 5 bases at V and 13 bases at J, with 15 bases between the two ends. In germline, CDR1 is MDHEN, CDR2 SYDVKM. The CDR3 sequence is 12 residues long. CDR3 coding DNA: TGTGCCAGCAGTCCCCTCGGGTTGGATCAGTTCTTC. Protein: CASSPLGLDQFF.

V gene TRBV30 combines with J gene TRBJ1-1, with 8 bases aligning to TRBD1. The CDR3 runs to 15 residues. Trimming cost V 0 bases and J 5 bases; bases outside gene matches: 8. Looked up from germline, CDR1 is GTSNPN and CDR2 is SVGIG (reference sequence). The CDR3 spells CAWSVGRGHETEAFF. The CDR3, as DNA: TGTGCCTGGAGTGTAGGCAGGGGGCATGAAACTGAAGCTTTCTTT.

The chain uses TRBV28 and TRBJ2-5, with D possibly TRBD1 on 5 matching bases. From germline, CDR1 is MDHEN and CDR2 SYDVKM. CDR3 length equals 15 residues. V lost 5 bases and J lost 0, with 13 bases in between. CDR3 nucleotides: TGTGCCAGCAGTCAACCTACAGGATACCAAGAGACCCAGTACTTC. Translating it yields CASSQPTGYQETQYF.

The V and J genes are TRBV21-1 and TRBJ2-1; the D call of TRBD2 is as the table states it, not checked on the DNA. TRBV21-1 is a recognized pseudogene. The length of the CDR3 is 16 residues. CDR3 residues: CASTREERELYNEQFF. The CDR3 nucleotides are TGTGCCAGCACCAGAGAGGAGCGGGAGCTGTACAATGAGCAGTTCTTC.

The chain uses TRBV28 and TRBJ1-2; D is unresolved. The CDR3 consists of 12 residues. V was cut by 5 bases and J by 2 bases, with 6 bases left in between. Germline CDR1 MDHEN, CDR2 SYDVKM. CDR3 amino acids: CASSISNYGYTF. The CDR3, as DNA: TGTGCCAGCAGTATAAGCAACTATGGCTACACCTTC.

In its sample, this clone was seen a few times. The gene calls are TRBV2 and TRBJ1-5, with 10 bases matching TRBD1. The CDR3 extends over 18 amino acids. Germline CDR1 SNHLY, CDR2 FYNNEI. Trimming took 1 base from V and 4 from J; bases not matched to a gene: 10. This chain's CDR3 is CASSEGTGGSWWNQPQHF. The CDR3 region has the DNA TGTGCCAGCAGTGAAGGGACAGGGGGAAGTTGGTGGAATCAGCCCCAGCATTTT.

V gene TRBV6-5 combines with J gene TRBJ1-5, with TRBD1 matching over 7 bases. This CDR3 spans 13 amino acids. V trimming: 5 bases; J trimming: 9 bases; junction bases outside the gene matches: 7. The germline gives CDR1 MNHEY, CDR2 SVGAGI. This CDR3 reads CASSATGVGPQHF. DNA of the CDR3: TGTGCCAGCAGTGCAACAGGGGTGGGGCCCCAGCATTTT.

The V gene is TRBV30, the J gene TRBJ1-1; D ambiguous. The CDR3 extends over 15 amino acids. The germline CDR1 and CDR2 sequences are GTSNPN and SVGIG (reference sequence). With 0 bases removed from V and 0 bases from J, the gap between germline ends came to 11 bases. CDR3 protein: CAWSVFSGMNTEAFF. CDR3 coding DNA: TGTGCCTGGAGTGTGTTTAGCGGGATGAACACTGAAGCTTTCTTT.

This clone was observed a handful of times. DNA of the CDR3: TGTGCCAGCAGCTGGGGACAGGGGAGGGAGCCCCAGCATTTT. It codes for CASSWGQGREPQHF. The chain combines TRBV7-2 with TRBJ1-5, with 10 bases lining up with TRBD1. Germline trimming cut 4 bases from V and 8 bases from J; bases unmatched to any gene: 5. This CDR3 comprises 14 residues. Germline CDR1 is SGHTA and CDR2 is FQGNSA.

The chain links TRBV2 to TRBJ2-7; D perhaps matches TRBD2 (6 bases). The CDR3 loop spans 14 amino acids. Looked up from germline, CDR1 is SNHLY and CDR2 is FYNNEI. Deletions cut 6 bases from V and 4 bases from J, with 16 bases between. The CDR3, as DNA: TGTGCCAGCAGGCGGGGTTCCCCAGGGTACGAGCAGTACTTC. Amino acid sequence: CASRRGSPGYEQYF.

For the CDR3, the DNA is TGCGCCAGCAGCCTCTCTAGCGCACAAGAGACCCAGTACTTC. It is translated as CASSLSSAQETQYF. V is TRBV5-1 and J is TRBJ2-5, with D tentatively TRBD2 (6 bases). Between the trimmed V and J ends, which lost 4 bases and 2 bases, there was a span of 12 bases. The CDR3 runs 14 residues. Germline CDR1 reads SGHRS; CDR2 reads YFSETQ.